This T cell receptor beta chain was sequenced in a study of Graves' ophthalmopathy and Graves' hyperthyroidism. Study as a whole: The collection of peripheral blood took place at initial diagnosis, before any treatment.

About this clonotype: Antigen: not known.

Study observations and caveats: The model reached around 66% sensitivity and 72.22% specificity for predicting ophthalmopathy progression. Most thyroid clonotypes expanded beyond 0.001 frequency were also found in blood.

The hyperthyroidism patients, aged 18 to 65, had been newly diagnosed, with under 2 months' duration. CDR3 regions of TCR beta were amplified from RNA transcripts. The workflow started with a first-round RT-PCR run with HTBI primers and then moved on to a second-round multiplex PCR. A single record per CDR3 protein comes from TCRdb applying MiXCR to the multiplex PCR reads. Of 620,000 or so distinct CDR3 sequences listed, 20% to 25% are singletons. After removal of 7 bases from V and 3 bases from J, the junction contained 5 bases not matched to a gene. The germline gives CDR1 MNHNS, CDR2 SASEGT. The CDR3 totals 16 residues.

This chain links TRBV6-1 with TRBJ2-2; 13 nucleotides match TRBD2. The receptor comes from a woman in her late teens or twenties with stable Graves' hyperthyroidism. Some clones in this sample may be carry-over from other donors' samples. Sequencing was performed on peripheral blood. DNA of the CDR3: TGTGCCAGCACCTCGGGACTAGCGGGGTACACCGGGGAGCTGTTTTTT. Translated, it gives CASTSGLAGYTGELFF.